The 24 T cell receptor beta chains below were found in one sample sequenced in a study of T cells in women clearing cervical HPV infection. Repertoires were generated with immunoSEQ multiplex PCR, while TCRdb's copy carries only in-frame clones and drops some. The sample data list about 33,000 clones. Sequencing input: blood buffy coat. The receptors here all came from a woman between 18 and 75 years old with a cervical HPV16 infection that either progressed to CIN3+ or cleared (not recorded which).

Points on this clone: The read terminates 3 residues before the CDR3 end, so the remaining end is supplied by the germline J gene. The chain carries TRBV6-2 or TRBV6-3 and TRBJ2-7; D might be TRBD1 (5 bases). The CDR3 sequence is 16 residues long. Per germline, CDR1 MNHEY and CDR2 SVGEGT. Trimming pared 0 bases from V and 2 bases from J, leaving 14 bases between. The CDR3 region is CASSYSRTRFTYEQYF. The DNA read from the CDR3 is TGTGCCAGCAGTTACTCGCGGACACGATTTACCTACGAG.

Note on this clone: The read gets to within 3 residues of the CDR3 end, and the germline J gene fills in the rest. Other DNA sequences in the sample encode the same CDR3. The chain recombines TRBV7-9 with TRBJ2-3; 7 nucleotides line up with TRBD1. CDR3 size: 14 residues. The germline V gene encodes CDR1 SEHNR and CDR2 FQNEAQ (reference sequence). V dropped 2 bases and J dropped 1; count of bases not matched to a gene: 0. CDR3 residues: CASSLTGGTDTQYF. Partial CDR3 DNA: TGTGCCAGCAGCTTAACAGGGGGCACAGATACG. The full variable domain, completed using reference TRBV7-9 and TRBJ2-3, is DTGVSQNPRHKITKRGQNVTFRCDPISEHNRLYWYRQTLGQGPEFLTYFQNEAQLEKSRLLSDRFSAERPKGSFSTLEIQRTEQGDSAMYLCASSLTGGTDTQYFGPGTRLTVL.

In the case of this clone: The read gets to within 3 residues of the CDR3 end, and the germline J gene fills in the rest. This rearrangement joins TRBV7-3 to TRBJ2-3, with D possibly TRBD2 on 5 matching bases. The CDR3 is made up of 15 amino acids. Germline V gene data show CDR1 as SGHTA and CDR2 as FQGTGA. The CDR3 DNA, read in part, is TGTGCCAGCAGCCGGGGTGGTGGTGGAGGAGAGACG. It is translated as CASSRGGGGGET. The whole CDR3 sequence reads CASSRGGGGGETQYF.

To note about this clone: From the germline J gene comes the end of the CDR3, since the read stops 3 residues before it. The rearrangement links TRBV20-1 to TRBJ2-2, with 15 bases identical to TRBD2. CDR3 length: 19 amino acids. Germline V lookup: CDR1 DFQATT, CDR2 SNEGSKA (reference sequence). Unmatched junction bases numbered 9, after V lost 0 bases and J lost 4 bases. CDR3 in amino acids: CSARDIGLAGGRGTGELFF. Incomplete CDR3 DNA: TGCAGTGCTAGAGATATAGGACTAGCGGGAGGGCGGGGCACCGGGGAG.

Points on this clone: With the read ending 3 residues before the CDR3 end, the germline J gene is used to fill in that end. The V call is TRBV5-1, the J call TRBJ2-7; 10 bases match TRBD2. The germline CDR1 and CDR2 sequences are SGHRS and YFSETQ. The length of the CDR3 is 16 residues. V dropped 0 bases and J dropped 2; count of bases not matched to a gene: 5. CDR3 DNA, as far as it was read: TGCGCCAGCAGCTTGGTTCCTAGCGGGAGTACCTACGAG. It encodes CASSLVPSGSTYE. The entire CDR3 protein reads CASSLVPSGSTYEQYF.

As regards this clone: The CDR3 goes on 3 residues after the read ends, and that part is filled in from the germline J gene. The J gene is TRBJ1-1, the V gene TRBV10-3, with D possibly being TRBD1 (6 bases). Trimming pared 7 bases from V and 3 bases from J, leaving 9 bases between. The CDR3 totals 12 residues. The germline CDR1 and CDR2 sequences are ENHRY and SYGVKD. Here the CDR3 reads CAINEGDTEAFF. The part of the CDR3 DNA that was read is TGTGCCATCAACGAGGGGGACACTGAA.

Concerning this clone: The read finishes 3 residues shy of the CDR3 end, and the germline J gene is used to complete it. The chain has TRBV5-1 and TRBJ1-1; tentatively, D is TRBD1 (5 bases). Germline assignment: CDR1 SGHRS and CDR2 YFSETQ. V lost 0 bases, J lost 5 bases, and 14 bases lay in between. The CDR3 consists of 15 residues. CDR3: CASSLAHQGGTEAFF. The covered CDR3 bases are TGCGCCAGCAGCTTGGCCCACCAGGGAGGGACTGAA. The variable domain in full, completed from reference TRBV5-1 and TRBJ1-1, reads KAGVTQTPRYLIKTRGQQVTLSCSPISGHRSVSWYQQTPGQGLQFLFEYFSETQRNKGNFPGRFSGRQFSNSRSEMNVSTLELGDSALYLCASSLAHQGGTEAFFGQGTRLTVV.

To note about this clone: The sequence runs out 3 residues before the end of the CDR3; the remainder is reconstructed from the germline J gene. J is TRBJ2-1 and V is TRBV27, with TRBD1 as a possible D gene (5 bases). The CDR3 covers 16 residues. Germline loops: CDR1 MNHEY, CDR2 SMNVEV (reference sequence). Trimming removed 4 bases from V and 8 bases from J, with 21 bases in between. CDR3 DNA (partial): TGTGCCAGCAGTTCTAAGATCCAGGGTGGCCTCTATGAG. As protein: CASSSKIQGGLYE. The CDR3 in its entirety is CASSSKIQGGLYEQFF.

A remark on this clone: The CDR3 is cut off 3 residues early in the read; its end comes from the germline J gene. This chain joins TRBV20-1 and TRBJ2-1; 8 nucleotides align to TRBD2. Germline V gene lookup returns CDR1 DFQATT and CDR2 SNEGSKA (reference sequence). The CDR3 totals 14 residues. Losses at the gene ends were 3 bases for V and 6 bases for J; bases not matched to a gene: 7. The CDR3 sequence is CSARGGLVGNEQFF. The DNA read from the CDR3 is TGCAGTGCTAGGGGGGGACTAGTTGGCAATGAG.

This clone is identified as medium-sized from frequency. CDR3 sequence: CSATQMLLYTDTQYF. The sequenced part of the CDR3 DNA is TGCAGTGCTACTCAGATGCTACTATACACAGATACG. The chain has TRBV20-1 and TRBJ2-3; D is undetermined. The CDR3 extends 3 residues past the end of the read, so its final part is completed from the germline J gene. Germline V gene sequence: CDR1 DFQATT, CDR2 SNEGSKA (reference sequence). The germline V and J ends were trimmed by 4 bases and 2 bases, with 16 bases remaining between them. The CDR3 totals 15 residues.

Concerning this clone: The read terminates 3 residues before the CDR3 end, so the remaining end is supplied by the germline J gene. V gene TRBV19 combines with J gene TRBJ1-1; D is perhaps TRBD1 (5 bases). Germline-derived CDR1 and CDR2 are LNHDA and SQIVND (reference sequence). The CDR3 consists of 17 residues. This CDR3 reads CASSDTLGLAGGYEAFF. The sequenced part of the CDR3 DNA is TGTGCCAGTAGTGATACACTGGGACTAGCGGGAGGGTACGAG.

Comment on this clone: The read ends 3 residues early relative to the CDR3; the germline J gene fills the gap. The rearrangement links TRBV5-1 to TRBJ2-3; the D gene is possibly TRBD2 (5 bases). CDR3 length: 16 residues. Germline V gene sequence: CDR1 SGHRS, CDR2 YFSETQ. V lost 5 bases and J 3 bases, leaving 19 bases between the germline ends. CDR3 residues: CASSRSSGDRTDTQYF. The sequenced part of the CDR3 DNA is TGCGCCAGCAGTCGAAGCTCCGGGGATCGTACAGATACG.

Concerning this clone itself: The read ends 3 residues early relative to the CDR3; the germline J gene fills the gap. V and J are TRBV5-1 and TRBJ1-3; 10 bases align to TRBD1. The CDR3 is 17 residues long. Germline loops: CDR1 SGHRS, CDR2 YFSETQ. The V and J ends lost 0 bases and 2 bases, in that order; junction bases with no gene match: 5. The CDR3 bases that were read are TGCGCCAGCAGCTTGGGGGACAGGGGAACCCCTGGAAACACC. Its translation: CASSLGDRGTPGNT. The complete CDR3 sequence is CASSLGDRGTPGNTIYF.

To note about this clone: The observed sequence ends 3 residues before the CDR3 terminus, with the missing tail filled in from the germline J gene. The rearrangement uses TRBV7-2 and TRBJ1-2, with 7 positions matching TRBD1. Looked up from germline, CDR1 is SGHTA and CDR2 is FQGNSA. This CDR3 is 15 amino acids long. The CDR3 reads CASSRSTGSSYDYTF. The CDR3 bases that were read are TGTGCCAGCAGCCGATCGACAGGGAGCTCCTACGAC. The variable domain in full, completed from reference TRBV7-2 and TRBJ1-2, reads GAGVSQSPSNKVTEKGKDVELRCDPISGHTALYWYRQSLGQGLEFLIYFQGNSAPDKSGLPSDRFSAERTGGSVSTLTIQRTQQEDSAVYLCASSRSTGSSYDYTFGSGTRLTVV.

About this clone itself: The read falls 3 residues short of the CDR3 end, and the missing part is taken from the germline J gene. The V gene is TRBV19, the J gene TRBJ2-1, with D hard to call. Trimming cost V 3 bases and J 0 bases, with 9 bases left between them. The germline gives CDR1 LNHDA, CDR2 SQIVND (reference sequence). The CDR3 runs to 15 residues. CDR3 amino acids: CASSMSQSSYNEQFF. Partial CDR3 DNA: TGTGCCAGTAGTATGTCCCAGAGCTCCTACAATGAG.

As regards this clone: The CDR3 extends 3 residues past the end of the read, so its final part is completed from the germline J gene. The chain has TRBV28 and TRBJ2-7; D unresolved. V was pared by 2 bases and J by 3 bases, with 11 bases between. CDR1 and CDR2 (germline): MDHEN, SYDVKM. The CDR3 spans 14 residues. The CDR3 loop reads CASSLDLAYYEQYF. The sequenced part of the CDR3 DNA is TGTGCCAGCAGTTTAGATCTGGCTTACTACGAG.

About this clone itself: The sequence runs out 3 residues before the end of the CDR3; the remainder is reconstructed from the germline J gene. The rearrangement joins TRBV7-8 to TRBJ1-1; tentatively, D is TRBD1 (5 bases). V was cut by 1 base and J by 1 base, with 7 bases left in between. Germline loops: CDR1 SGHVS, CDR2 FQNEAQ. This CDR3 has 14 residues. The CDR3 bases that were read are TGTGCCAGCAGCTTAGTCAGGGCGAACACTGAA. This encodes CASSLVRANTE. The whole CDR3 reads CASSLVRANTEAFF. Complete variable domain (other parts from reference TRBV7-8 and TRBJ1-1): GAGVSQSPRYKVAKRGQDVALRCDPISGHVSLFWYQQALGQGPEFLTYFQNEAQLDKSGLPSDRFFAERPEGSVSTLKIQRTQQEDSAVYLCASSLVRANTEAFFGQGTRLTVV.

Remarks on this clone: The read is 3 residues too short to cover the CDR3 end, so that end is filled in from the germline J gene. The chain links TRBV30 to TRBJ2-3; 7 bases match TRBD2. Germline V gene lookup returns CDR1 GTSNPN and CDR2 SVGIG (reference sequence). The CDR3 is 15 amino acids. The J segment lost 2 bases and the V segment lost 2 bases, leaving 7 bases of the junction unmatched. The CDR3 bases that were read are TGTGCCTGGAGTCCTAGCGGACTGAACACAGATACG. It encodes CAWSPSGLNTDT. The full CDR3 protein is CAWSPSGLNTDTQYF.

For this clone: The CDR3 is cut off 3 residues early in the read; its end comes from the germline J gene. Other DNA variants within this sample encode the same CDR3. J is TRBJ1-1 and V is TRBV7-9; no definite D call. The CDR3 consists of 15 residues. Germline V gives CDR1 SEHNR, CDR2 FQNEAQ (reference sequence). The CDR3 bases that were read are TGTGCCAGCAGCTTAGGAGTAGCGGGTAGCGACGAA. Protein product: CASSLGVAGSDE. The whole CDR3 sequence is CASSLGVAGSDEAFF.

This clone counts as medium-sized by frequency. The observed sequence ends 3 residues before the CDR3 terminus, with the missing tail filled in from the germline J gene. The rearrangement joins TRBV19 to TRBJ2-2; 8 bases line up with TRBD1. The germline gives CDR1 LNHDA, CDR2 SQIVND (reference sequence). The CDR3 totals 15 residues. V trimming: 5 bases; J trimming: 0 bases; junction bases outside the gene matches: 2. CDR3: CASSPQGANTGELFF. The sequenced part of the CDR3 DNA is TGTGCCAGTAGTCCACAGGGGGCGAACACCGGGGAG.

On this clone itself: The read terminates 3 residues before the CDR3 end, so the remaining end is supplied by the germline J gene. The chain joins TRBV5-1 to TRBJ2-1; a possible D gene is TRBD1 (6 bases). Per the germline V gene, CDR1 is SGHRS and CDR2 is YFSETQ. CDR3 size: 14 residues. The V and J ends lost 4 bases and 1 base respectively, with 9 bases between them. CDR3 sequence reads: CASSPGQSYNEQFF. The part of the CDR3 DNA that was read is TGCGCCAGCAGCCCGGGACAATCCTACAATGAG.

Comment on this clone: The CDR3 end falls 3 residues outside the read, so it is completed with the germline J gene. The genes are TRBV20-1 and TRBJ2-1, with 12 nucleotides matching TRBD2. CDR1 is DFQATT, CDR2 SNEGSKA, per germline (reference sequence). Unmatched junction bases numbered 6, after V lost 0 bases and J lost 9 bases. CDR3 length: 15 residues. Incomplete CDR3 DNA: TGCAGTGCTAGAGAACCGACTAGCGGGGGTAGTGAG. This gives the protein CSAREPTSGGSE. The CDR3 in its entirety is CSAREPTSGGSEQFF.

Regarding this clone: The read falls 3 residues short of the CDR3 end, and the missing part is taken from the germline J gene. The chain employs TRBV13 and TRBJ2-1; weak D call: TRBD2 (5 bases). The V and J ends lost 0 bases and 3 bases respectively, with 9 bases between them. The CDR3 is made up of 15 amino acids. Per germline, CDR1 PRHDT and CDR2 FYEKMQ (reference sequence). CDR3 in amino acids: CASSLGLAFYNEQFF. CDR3 DNA, as far as it was read: TGTGCCAGCAGCTTAGGGCTAGCTTTCTACAATGAG.

With respect to this clone: Read data end 3 residues before the CDR3 end; the end is taken from the germline J gene. The chain couples TRBV30 to TRBJ2-2; weak D call: TRBD1 (6 bases). Germline V lookup: CDR1 GTSNPN, CDR2 SVGIG (reference sequence). The CDR3 consists of 16 residues. Trimming took off 5 bases at V and 0 bases at J, with 16 bases between the two ends. CDR3 residues: CAWLRTDHPNTGELFF. CDR3 DNA (partial): TGTGCCTGGTTAAGGACAGATCATCCGAACACCGGGGAG.